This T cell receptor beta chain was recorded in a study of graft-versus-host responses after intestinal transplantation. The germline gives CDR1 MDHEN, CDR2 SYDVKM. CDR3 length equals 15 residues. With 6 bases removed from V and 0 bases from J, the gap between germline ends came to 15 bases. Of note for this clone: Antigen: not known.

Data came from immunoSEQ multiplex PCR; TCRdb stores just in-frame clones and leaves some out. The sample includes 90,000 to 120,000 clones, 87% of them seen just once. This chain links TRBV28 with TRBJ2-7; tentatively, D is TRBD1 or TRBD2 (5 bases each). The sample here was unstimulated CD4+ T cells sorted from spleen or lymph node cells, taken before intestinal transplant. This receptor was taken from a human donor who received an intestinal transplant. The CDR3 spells CASSPSGLSSYEQYF. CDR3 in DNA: TGTGCCAGCAGCCCTTCGGGGCTCAGCTCCTACGAGCAGTACTTC.